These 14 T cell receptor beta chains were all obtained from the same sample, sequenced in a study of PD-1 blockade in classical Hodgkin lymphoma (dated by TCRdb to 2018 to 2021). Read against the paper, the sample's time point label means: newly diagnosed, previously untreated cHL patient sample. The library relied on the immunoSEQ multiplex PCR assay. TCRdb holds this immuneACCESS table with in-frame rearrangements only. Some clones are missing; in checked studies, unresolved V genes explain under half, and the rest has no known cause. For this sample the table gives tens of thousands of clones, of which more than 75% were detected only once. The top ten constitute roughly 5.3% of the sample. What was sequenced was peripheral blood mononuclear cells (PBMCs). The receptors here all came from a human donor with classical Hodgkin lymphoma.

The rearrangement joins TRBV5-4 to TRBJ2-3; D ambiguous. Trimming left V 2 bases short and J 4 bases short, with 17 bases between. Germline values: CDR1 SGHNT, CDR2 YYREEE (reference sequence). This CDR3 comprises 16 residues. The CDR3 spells CASSFGPPRSADTQYF. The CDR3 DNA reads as TGTGCCAGCAGCTTTGGACCCCCAAGGAGTGCAGATACGCAGTATTTT. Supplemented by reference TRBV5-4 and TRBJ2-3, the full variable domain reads ETGVTQSPTHLIKTRGQQVTLRCSSQSGHNTVSWYQQALGQGPQFIFQYYREEENGRGNFPPRFSGLQFPNYSSELNVNALELDDSALYLCASSFGPPRSADTQYFGPGTRLTVL.

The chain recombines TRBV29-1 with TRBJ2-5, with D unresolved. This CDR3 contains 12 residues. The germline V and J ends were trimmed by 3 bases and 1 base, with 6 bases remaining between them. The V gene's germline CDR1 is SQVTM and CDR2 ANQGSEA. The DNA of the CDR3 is TGCAGCGTTGACGTCCTCCAAGAGACCCAGTACTTC. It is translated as CSVDVLQETQYF.

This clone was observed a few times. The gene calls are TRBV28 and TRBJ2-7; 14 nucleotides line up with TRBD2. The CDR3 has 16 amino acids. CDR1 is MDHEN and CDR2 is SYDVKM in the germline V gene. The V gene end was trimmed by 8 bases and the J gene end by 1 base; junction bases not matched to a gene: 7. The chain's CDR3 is CASQGLAGAQSYEQYV. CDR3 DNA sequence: TGTGCCAGCCAGGGACTAGCGGGAGCACAGTCCTACGAGCAGTACGTC.

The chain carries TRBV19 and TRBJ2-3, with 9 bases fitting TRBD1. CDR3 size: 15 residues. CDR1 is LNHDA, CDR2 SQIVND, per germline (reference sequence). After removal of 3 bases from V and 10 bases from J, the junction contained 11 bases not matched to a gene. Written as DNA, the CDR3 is TGTGCCAGTAGTATGGGGGTCCAAGGGACAGGGCCGCAGTATTTT. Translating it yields CASSMGVQGTGPQYF.

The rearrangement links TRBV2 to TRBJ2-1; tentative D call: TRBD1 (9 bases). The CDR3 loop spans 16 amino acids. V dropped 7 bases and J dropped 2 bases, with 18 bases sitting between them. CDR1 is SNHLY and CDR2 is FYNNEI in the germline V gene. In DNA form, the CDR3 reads TGTGCCAGCACTCGGGGGGGGACAGGGCCCTACAATGAGCAGTTCTTC. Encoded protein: CASTRGGTGPYNEQFF.

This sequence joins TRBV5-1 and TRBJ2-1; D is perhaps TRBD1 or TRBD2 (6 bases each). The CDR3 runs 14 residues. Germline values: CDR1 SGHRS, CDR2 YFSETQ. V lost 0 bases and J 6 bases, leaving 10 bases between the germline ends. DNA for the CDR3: TGCGCCAGCAGCTTGGGTCCGGGGGCCAATGAGCAGTTCTTC. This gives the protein CASSLGPGANEQFF.

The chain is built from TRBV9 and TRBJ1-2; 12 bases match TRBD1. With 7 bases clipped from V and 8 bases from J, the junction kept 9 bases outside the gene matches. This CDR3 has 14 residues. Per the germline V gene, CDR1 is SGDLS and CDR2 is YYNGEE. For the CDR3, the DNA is TGTGCCAGCCAGCTCGGGACAGGGGGCAAGGGCTACACCTTC. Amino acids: CASQLGTGGKGYTF.

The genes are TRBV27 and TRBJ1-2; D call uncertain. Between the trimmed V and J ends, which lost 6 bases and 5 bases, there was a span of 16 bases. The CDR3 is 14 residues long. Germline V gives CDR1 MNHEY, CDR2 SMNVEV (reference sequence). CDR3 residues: CASSAPGRGYGYTF. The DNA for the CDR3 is TGTGCCAGCAGCGCTCCCGGGAGAGGATATGGCTACACCTTC.

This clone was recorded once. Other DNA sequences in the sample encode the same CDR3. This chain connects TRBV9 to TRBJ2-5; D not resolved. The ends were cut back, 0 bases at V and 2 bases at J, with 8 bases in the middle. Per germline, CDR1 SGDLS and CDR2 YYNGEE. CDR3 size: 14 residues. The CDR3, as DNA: TGTGCCAGCAGCGTAGGGACGGTACAAGAGACCCAGTACTTC. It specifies CASSVGTVQETQYF. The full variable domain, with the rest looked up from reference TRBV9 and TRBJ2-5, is DSGVTQTPKHLITATGQRVTLRCSPRSGDLSVYWYQQSLDQGLQFLIQYYNGEERAKGNILERFSAQQFPDLHSELNLSSLELGDSALYFCASSVGTVQETQYFGPGTRLLVL.

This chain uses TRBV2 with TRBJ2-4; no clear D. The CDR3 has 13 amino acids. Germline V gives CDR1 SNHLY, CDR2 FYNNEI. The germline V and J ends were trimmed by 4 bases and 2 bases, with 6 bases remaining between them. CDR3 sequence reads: CASSGVPKNIQYF. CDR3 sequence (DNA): TGTGCCAGCAGTGGGGTCCCCAAAAACATTCAGTACTTC.

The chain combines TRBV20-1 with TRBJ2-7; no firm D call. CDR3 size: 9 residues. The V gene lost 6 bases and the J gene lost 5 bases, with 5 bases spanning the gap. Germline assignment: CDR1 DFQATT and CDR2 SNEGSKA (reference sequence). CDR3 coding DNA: TGCAGTGCGTCCCACGAGCAGTACTTC. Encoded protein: CSASHEQYF.

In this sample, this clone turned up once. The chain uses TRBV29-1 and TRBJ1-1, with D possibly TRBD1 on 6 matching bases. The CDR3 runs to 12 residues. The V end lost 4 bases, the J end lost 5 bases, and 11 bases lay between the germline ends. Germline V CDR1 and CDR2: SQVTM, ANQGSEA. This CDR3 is CSVAQGRTEAFF. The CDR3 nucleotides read TGCAGCGTTGCACAGGGACGGACTGAAGCTTTCTTT.

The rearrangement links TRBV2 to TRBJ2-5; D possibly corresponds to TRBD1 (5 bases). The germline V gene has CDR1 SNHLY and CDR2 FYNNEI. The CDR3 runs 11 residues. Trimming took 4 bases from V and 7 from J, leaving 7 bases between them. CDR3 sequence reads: CASSGGTTQYF. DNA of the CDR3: TGTGCCAGCAGTGGGGGCACGACCCAGTACTTC.

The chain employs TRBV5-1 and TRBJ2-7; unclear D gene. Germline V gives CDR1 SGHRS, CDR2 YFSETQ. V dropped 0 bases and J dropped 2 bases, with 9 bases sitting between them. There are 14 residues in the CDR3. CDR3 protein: CASSLVTDTYEQYF. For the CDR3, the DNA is TGCGCCAGCAGCTTGGTGACGGATACCTACGAGCAGTACTTC.